This passage covers 8 T cell receptor beta chains from one sample sequenced in a study of T cell repertoires in cytomegalovirus infection. Each CDR3 protein is one row after TCRdb ran MiXCR on the reads. The sample yields some 350,000 distinct CDR3 sequences, about 28% seen once. For these TCRs, the target antigens are not known. Sequencing was performed on cultured PBMCs, taken from culture after CMV antigen stimulation. The receptors shown here come from a human donor in good health (CMV status not recorded). Some clones in this sample may be carry-over from other donors' samples.

V usage is TRBV4-1 and J usage is TRBJ2-1; 13 bases agree with TRBD2. There are 15 residues in the CDR3. Germline V gene sequence: CDR1 MGHRA, CDR2 YSYEKL. V was clipped by 0 bases and J by 15 bases; unmatched bases: 8. CDR3 in amino acids: CASSQDPRTSGSLFF. The DNA of the CDR3 is TGCGCCAGCAGCCAAGATCCTCGGACTAGCGGGAGTCTGTTCTTC.

This clonotype came up a few times. V and J are TRBV5-1 and TRBJ1-1, with D uncertain. V was shortened by 2 bases and J by 1 base, with 12 bases between the two germline ends. The CDR3 consists of 15 residues. CDR1 is SGHRS, CDR2 YFSETQ, per germline. The chain's CDR3 is CASSFALNKNTEAFF. The CDR3 region has the DNA TGCGCCAGCAGCTTCGCCCTGAACAAGAACACTGAAGCTTTCTTT.

Regarding this clonotype: This may stem from a read error, because a much larger clone lies one nucleotide away. The rearrangement links TRBV7-2 to TRBJ1-2; TRBD1 might be the D (5 bases). Trimming removed 7 bases at V and 4 bases at J, with 22 bases between. This CDR3 comprises 16 residues. CDR1 and CDR2 from the germline V gene are SGHTA and FQGNSA. The CDR3: CASTDFPGRTPYGYTF. The CDR3 DNA follows: TGTGCCAGCACCGATTTCCCGGGACGGACTCCCTATGGCTACACCTTC.

This clonotype was counted at least ten times. The gene calls are TRBV19 and TRBJ2-7; D could derive from TRBD1 or TRBD2 (5 bases each). This CDR3 has 16 amino acids. Per germline, CDR1 LNHDA and CDR2 SQIVND (reference sequence). V lost 3 bases and J lost 1, with 16 bases in between. The CDR3 loop is CASSMYGGVTSYEQYF. In nucleotides, the CDR3 is TGTGCCAGTAGTATGTATGGGGGAGTCACTTCCTACGAGCAGTACTTC.

The chain links TRBV7-6 to TRBJ1-4; 9 bases line up with TRBD1. Germline values: CDR1 SGHVS, CDR2 FNYEAQ. The CDR3 has 16 residues. The V and J ends lost 4 bases and 8 bases, in that order; junction bases with no gene match: 11. Here the CDR3 reads CASSSPVRDRVEKLFF. The CDR3 bases are TGTGCCAGCAGCTCGCCCGTCCGGGACAGGGTGGAAAAACTGTTTTTT.

The sample holds many counts of this clonotype. The CDR3 DNA follows: TGTGCCAGCTCGCGGGCTAGCGTCTACAATGAGCAGTTCTTC. Its translation: CASSRASVYNEQFF. The chain has TRBV9 and TRBJ2-1; D may be TRBD2 (6 bases). The CDR3 sequence is 14 residues long. The V end was cut by 7 bases, the J end by 3 bases, with 14 bases between. The germline gives CDR1 SGDLS, CDR2 YYNGEE.

There are a few counts of this clonotype. V and J are TRBV27 and TRBJ2-5; TRBD1 matches at 7 bases. Looked up from germline, CDR1 is MNHEY and CDR2 is SMNVEV (reference sequence). Trimming at V came to 5 bases and at J to 5 bases, leaving 11 bases not matched to a gene. The CDR3 totals 15 residues. In DNA form, the CDR3 reads TGTGCCAGCAGTCTCCGGGACAGAGTAAGCGAGACCCAGTACTTC. Amino acid sequence: CASSLRDRVSETQYF.

The chain links TRBV5-6 to TRBJ2-6; D possibly corresponds to TRBD2 (5 bases). The CDR3 has 18 amino acids. Germline V gene data show CDR1 as SGHDT and CDR2 as YYEEEE. With 4 bases removed from V and 1 base from J, the gap between germline ends came to 18 bases. The CDR3 nucleotides read TGTGCCAGCAGCCAGCTCCGGCGGGCGTTTTCTGGGGCCAACGTCCTGACTTTC. It translates to CASSQLRRAFSGANVLTF.